These T cell receptor beta chains were read from a single sample in a study of T cells in Graves' hyperthyroidism and ophthalmopathy. TCRdb analysed the multiplex PCR reads with MiXCR anew, one entry per CDR3 protein. The table records about 400,000 distinct CDR3 sequences, roughly 13% of them present only once. Sample: blood. The receptors were sampled from a man in his forties or fifties with Graves' ophthalmopathy. Both conserved end residues are part of each CDR3. D genes are given only for firm matches. Not all rows give a size; the values are once, few, many and, for expanded clones, a class.

abundance | j_gene | d_gene | v_gene | CDR3nt | CDR3aa
once | TRBJ1-1 | . | TRBV5-1 | TGCGCCAGCGGAACTTTGGTGGGCACTGAAGCTTTCTTT | CASGTLVGTEAFF
many | TRBJ1-5 | . | TRBV28 | TGTGCCAGCAGCCCAGTTGAAGGGCTGAGCAATCAGCCCCAGCATTTT | CASSPVEGLSNQPQHF
. | TRBJ2-1 | TRBD2 | TRBV10-1 | TGCGCCAGCAGTGGGACTAGCGGGGCCAGAGGGCAGTTCTTC | CASSGTSGARGQFF
many | TRBJ2-1 | TRBD2 | TRBV12-3/TRBV12-4 | TGTGCCAGCAGTTTAGTTAGCGGGAGAATAAATGAGCAGTTCTTC | CASSLVSGRINEQFF
. | TRBJ2-5 | . | TRBV11-2 | TGTGCCAGCAGATCTCTTGACAATCAAGAGACCCAGTACTTC | CASRSLDNQETQYF
many | TRBJ2-7 | . | TRBV28 | TGTGCCAGCAGTTTGTCCTTGAGCGAGCAGTACTTC | CASSLSLSEQYF
few | TRBJ2-7 | TRBD2 | TRBV6-6 | TGTGCCAGCAGTTACCTTCCTAGCGGGAAACCCTACGAGCAGTACTTC | CASSYLPSGKPYEQYF
few | TRBJ2-5 | . | TRBV19 | TGTGCCAGTAGTATCATCCGGGACCAAGAGATCCAGTACTTC | CASSIIRDQEIQYF
many | TRBJ2-1 | . | TRBV7-9 | TGTGCCAGCAGCTTAGGAGACTGGTGGAATGAGCAGTTCTTC | CASSLGDWWNEQFF
many | TRBJ2-1 | . | TRBV15 | TGTGCCACCAGCGGAGGGACTCCCCTTCGTTACAATGGGCAGTTCTTC | CATSGGTPLRYNGQFF
many | TRBJ2-1 | TRBD2 | TRBV18 | TGTGCCAGCTCAGCCCTAGCGGGAGGAGGGGGCAATGAGCAGTTCTTC | CASSALAGGGGNEQFF
. | TRBJ2-1 | TRBD1 | TRBV28 | TGTGCCAGCAGCCCGACAGGGACCTATGACAATGAGCAGTTCTTC | CASSPTGTYDNEQFF
many | TRBJ2-1 | . | TRBV20-1 | TGCAGTGCTGGGGGAAATGAGCAGTTCTTC | CSAGGNEQFF
. | TRBJ1-6 | . | TRBV14 | TGTGCCAGCAGCCGTGAAGTCCCAAATTCACCCCTCCACTTT | CASSREVPNSPLHF
many | TRBJ1-1 | . | TRBV3-1 | TGTGCCAGCAGTAAAACCTCCTGGGGCGAGAGATACACTGAAGCTTTCTTT | CASSKTSWGERYTEAFF
many | TRBJ1-2 | . | TRBV14 | TGTGCCAGCAGCCCAATTGACAGGACTTTCTATGGCTACACCTTC | CASSPIDRTFYGYTF
many | TRBJ2-5 | TRBD1 | TRBV5-1 | TGCGCCAGCAGCTTGGAAATGACAGGGGGCGGCGTAGAGACCCAGTACTTC | CASSLEMTGGGVETQYF
many | TRBJ2-3 | . | TRBV11-2 | TGTGCCAGCAGGGGGCTGGGGATAGATACGCAGTATTTT | CASRGLGIDTQYF
many | TRBJ1-1 | . | TRBV19 | TGTGCCAGTAGTATAGCGTCAGGGAACACTGAAGCTTTCTTT | CASSIASGNTEAFF
many | TRBJ2-1 | TRBD2 | TRBV27 | TGTGCCAGCAGTTTATCACCGGGACTAGCTGAGCAGTTCTTC | CASSLSPGLAEQFF
. | TRBJ2-3 | . | TRBV19 | TGTGCCAGTAGTCAGGACCTGTTGTTTGCGCAGTATTTT | CASSQDLLFAQYF
many | TRBJ2-7 | TRBD2 | TRBV20-1 | TGCAGTGCTAGAGATTATCTCCCTGCGGGAGTATACGATATCGCCGAGCAGTACTTC | CSARDYLPAGVYDIAEQYF